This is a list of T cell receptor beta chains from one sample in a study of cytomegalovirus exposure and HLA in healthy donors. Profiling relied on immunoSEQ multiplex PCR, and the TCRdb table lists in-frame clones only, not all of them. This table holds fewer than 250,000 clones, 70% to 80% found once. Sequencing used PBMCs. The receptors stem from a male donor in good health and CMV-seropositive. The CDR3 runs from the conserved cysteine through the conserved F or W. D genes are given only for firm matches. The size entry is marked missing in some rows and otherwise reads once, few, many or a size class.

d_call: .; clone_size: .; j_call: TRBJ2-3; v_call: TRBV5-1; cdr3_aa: CASSPGHGGADTQYF; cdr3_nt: TGCGCCAGCAGCCCCGGACACGGAGGGGCAGATACGCAGTATTTT
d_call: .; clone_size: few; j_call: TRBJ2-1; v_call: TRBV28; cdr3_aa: CASSFGIQAPQFF; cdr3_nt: TGTGCCAGCAGTTTTGGTATACAGGCCCCGCAGTTCTTC
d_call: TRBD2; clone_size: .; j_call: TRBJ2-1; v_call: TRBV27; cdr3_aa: CASSLIAGAHNEQFF; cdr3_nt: TGTGCCAGCAGTTTAATAGCGGGAGCCCACAATGAGCAGTTCTTC
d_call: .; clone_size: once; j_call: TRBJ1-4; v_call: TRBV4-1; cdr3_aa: CASSQDQGLRGYEKLFF; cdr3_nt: TGCGCCAGCAGCCAAGATCAGGGATTAAGGGGGTATGAAAAACTGTTTTTT
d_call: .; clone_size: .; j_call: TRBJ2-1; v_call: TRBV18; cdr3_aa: CASSPSGRSYNEQFF; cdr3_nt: TGTGCCAGCTCACCATCAGGGCGATCGTACAATGAGCAGTTCTTC
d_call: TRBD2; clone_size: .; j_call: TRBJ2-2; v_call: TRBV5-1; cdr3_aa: CASSSTSGITGELFF; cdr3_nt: TGCGCCAGCAGCTCGACTAGCGGGATCACCGGGGAGCTGTTTTTT
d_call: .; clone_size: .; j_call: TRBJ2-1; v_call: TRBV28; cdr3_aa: CASSLQVGSGYNEQFF; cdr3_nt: TGTGCCAGCAGTTTACAGGTCGGGAGCGGCTACAATGAGCAGTTCTTC
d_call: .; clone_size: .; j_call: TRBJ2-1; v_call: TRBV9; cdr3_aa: CASSFLLSSYNEQFF; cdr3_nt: TGTGCCAGCAGCTTCTTGCTTAGCTCCTACAATGAGCAGTTCTTC
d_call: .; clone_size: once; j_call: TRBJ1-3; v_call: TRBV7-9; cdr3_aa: CASSPTKGNTIYF; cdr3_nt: TGTGCCAGCAGCCCAACTAAAGGAAACACCATATATTTT
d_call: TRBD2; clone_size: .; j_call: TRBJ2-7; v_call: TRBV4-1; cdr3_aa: CASSHAGAGEQYF; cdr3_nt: TGCGCCAGCAGCCATGCGGGAGCTGGTGAGCAGTACTTC
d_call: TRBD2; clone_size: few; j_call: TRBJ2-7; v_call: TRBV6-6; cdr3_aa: CASSYSTSQTYEQYF; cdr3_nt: TGTGCCAGCAGTTACTCGACTAGCCAGACCTACGAGCAGTACTTC
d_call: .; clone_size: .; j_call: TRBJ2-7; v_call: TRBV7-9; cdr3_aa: CASRKGSYEQYF; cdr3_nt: TGTGCCAGCAGGAAGGGGTCCTACGAGCAGTACTTC
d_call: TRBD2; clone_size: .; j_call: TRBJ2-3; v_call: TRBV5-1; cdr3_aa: CASSWEGGRSTDTQYF; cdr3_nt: TGCGCCAGCAGCTGGGAGGGAGGGCGGAGCACAGATACGCAGTATTTT
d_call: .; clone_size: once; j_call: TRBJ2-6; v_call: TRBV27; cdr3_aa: CASTTGSSGANVLTF; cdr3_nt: TGTGCCAGCACCACCGGTAGCTCTGGGGCCAACGTCCTGACTTTC